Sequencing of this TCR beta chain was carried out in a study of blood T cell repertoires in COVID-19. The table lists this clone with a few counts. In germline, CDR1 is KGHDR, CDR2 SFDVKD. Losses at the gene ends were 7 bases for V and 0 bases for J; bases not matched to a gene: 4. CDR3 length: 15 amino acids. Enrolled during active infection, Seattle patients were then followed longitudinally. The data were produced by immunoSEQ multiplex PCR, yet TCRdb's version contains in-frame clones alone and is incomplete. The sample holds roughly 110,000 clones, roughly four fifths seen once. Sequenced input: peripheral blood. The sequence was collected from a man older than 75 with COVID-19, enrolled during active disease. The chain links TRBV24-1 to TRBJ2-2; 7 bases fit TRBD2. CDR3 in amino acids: CATRGGLANTGELFF. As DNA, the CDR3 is TGTGCCACCAGGGGGGGGTTAGCGAACACCGGGGAGCTGTTTTTT.